This T cell receptor beta chain was documented in a study of T-cell reconstitution after alpha-beta-depleted transplantation in children. This sample's TCRbeta library carried unique molecular identifier barcodes. One entry per CDR3 protein results from TCRdb running MiXCR on the PCR reads. The sample has roughly 310,000 distinct CDR3 sequences, approximately 23% seen once. V lost 5 bases to trimming and J lost 10 bases, with 18 bases between them. The germline CDR1 and CDR2 sequences are SGHVS and FQNEAQ. The CDR3 has 14 amino acids. This clonotype was picked up a small number of times. V is TRBV7-8 and J is TRBJ2-1; D might be TRBD2 (6 bases). Here the sequenced sample was PBMCs, mostly from graft donor cells, taken 180 days after TCRalphabeta/CD19-depleted stem cell transplant. The clonotype comes from a male patient younger than 18 who had a stem cell transplant for acute lymphoblastic leukemia, so the T cells may come from the graft donor. The DNA of the CDR3 is TGTGCCAGCAGCCCCCATTTGGAGGGTATAGAGCAGTTCTTC. It encodes CASSPHLEGIEQFF. Complete variable domain (other parts from reference TRBV7-8 and TRBJ2-1): GAGVSQSPRYKVAKRGQDVALRCDPISGHVSLFWYQQALGQGPEFLTYFQNEAQLDKSGLPSDRFFAERPEGSVSTLKIQRTQQEDSAVYLCASSPHLEGIEQFFGPGTRLTVL.